Listed below are T cell receptor beta chains from one sample, sequenced in a study of OX40 agonist ivuxolimab in advanced cancers. Clones were sequenced by immunoSEQ multiplex PCR, and TCRdb holds only the in-frame ones, with some missing. The table records about 62,000 clones, 70% to 80% of them present only once. Source: CD4+ or CD8+ T cells sorted from blood, taken in a trial of the OX40 agonist ivuxolimab. The receptors originated from an adult with an advanced solid tumor such as melanoma, head and neck, liver or kidney cancer. The CDR3 runs from the conserved cysteine through the conserved F or W. Fields, in order: J gene, D gene, clone size, V gene, CDR3 protein, CDR3 DNA. The D gene is left open where the match is weak. The listing skips clone size in some rows; elsewhere it reads once, few, many or a size class.

>TRBJ2-5|TRBD1|few|TRBV29-1
CSVNRGRIQTQYF
TGCAGCGTCAACAGGGGGCGCATACAGACCCAGTACTTC
>TRBJ2-6|TRBD2|.|TRBV30
CAWRLGGASGANVLTF
TGTGCCTGGAGACTGGGAGGGGCCTCTGGGGCCAACGTCCTGACTTTC
>TRBJ1-1|TRBD1|.|TRBV19
CASSTPGEGANTEAFF
TGTGCCAGTAGTACCCCAGGGGAGGGGGCAAACACTGAAGCTTTCTTT
>TRBJ2-7|.|.|TRBV6-6
CASSYFEAYEQYF
TGTGCCAGCAGTTACTTTGAGGCCTACGAGCAGTACTTC
>TRBJ2-5|TRBD2|.|TRBV2
CASSEAIAGAAETQYF
TGTGCCAGCAGTGAAGCAATAGCGGGAGCCGCGGAGACCCAGTACTTC
>TRBJ1-1|TRBD1|.|TRBV2
CALQGGIEAFF
TGTGCCCTACAGGGGGGCATTGAAGCTTTCTTT
>TRBJ1-2|TRBD1|.|TRBV30
CAWSAGGDSYTF
TGTGCCTGGAGTGCAGGGGGTGATAGCTACACCTTC
>TRBJ1-2|.|.|TRBV7-9
CASSYVTDNYGYTF
TGTGCCAGCAGCTATGTGACGGATAACTATGGCTACACCTTC
>TRBJ2-7|.|.|TRBV6-6
CASSTPDTTFYEQYF
TGTGCCAGCAGTACCCCGGACACCACTTTCTACGAGCAGTACTTC
>TRBJ1-5|TRBD1|once|TRBV7-9
CASSPGTGGSNQPQHF
TGTGCCAGCAGCCCCGGGACAGGGGGCTCCAATCAGCCCCAGCATTTT
>TRBJ2-1|.|few|TRBV9
CASSPLLSGESSYNEQFF
TGTGCCAGCAGCCCCCTGCTGTCGGGGGAGAGCTCCTACAATGAGCAGTTCTTC
>TRBJ2-5|TRBD1|.|TRBV13
CASSLLRTGRIQETQYF
TGTGCCAGCAGCTTACTCCGGACAGGGAGGATCCAAGAGACCCAGTACTTC
>TRBJ2-2|TRBD2|.|TRBV13
CASSFSSGSGAGELFF
TGTGCCAGCAGCTTCTCTAGCGGGAGCGGGGCCGGGGAGCTGTTTTTT
>TRBJ2-7|TRBD2|.|TRBV5-5
CASSLELAGDEQYF
TGTGCCAGCAGCTTGGAGCTAGCGGGGGACGAGCAGTACTTC
>TRBJ2-2|TRBD2|.|TRBV2
CASRTSGANTGELFF
TGTGCCAGCAGGACTAGCGGGGCGAACACCGGGGAGCTGTTTTTT
>TRBJ1-1|.|.|TRBV7-2
CASSLATAWAFF
TGTGCCAGCAGCTTAGCCACAGCATGGGCTTTCTTT
>TRBJ2-3|TRBD2|.|TRBV18
CASSRTGLAGAGGSSTDTQYF
TGTGCCAGCTCACGTACCGGACTAGCGGGAGCGGGAGGATCTAGCACAGATACGCAGTATTTT
>TRBJ2-2|.|.|TRBV5-4
CASSFGVGTGELFF
TGTGCCAGCAGCTTTGGTGTGGGCACCGGGGAGCTGTTTTTT
>TRBJ2-3|TRBD2|once|TRBV18
CATLAGGTDTQYF
TGTGCCACCCTAGCGGGGGGAACAGATACGCAGTATTTT
>TRBJ1-6|.|.|TRBV9
CASSVESISPLHF
TGTGCCAGCAGCGTAGAGTCCATTTCACCCCTCCACTTT
>TRBJ2-4|.|.|TRBV14
CASSAFGDGGASIKNIQYF
TGTGCCAGCAGTGCTTTTGGGGATGGAGGCGCCTCAATCAAAAACATTCAGTACTTC
>TRBJ2-1|TRBD2|.|TRBV10-3
CAISETSDEQFF
TGTGCCATCAGTGAGACTAGCGATGAGCAGTTCTTC
>TRBJ2-3|TRBD2|.|TRBV28
CASGTRTGTSGSTDTQYF
TGTGCCAGCGGGACCAGGACCGGGACTAGCGGGAGCACAGATACGCAGTATTTT
>TRBJ1-1|.|once|TRBV21-1
CASSKVNREGWKTEAFF
TGTGCCAGCAGCAAAGTAAACAGGGAAGGGTGGAAGACTGAAGCTTTCTTT
>TRBJ2-2|.|.|TRBV7-2
CASSGPFTGELFF
TGTGCCAGCAGCGGACCTTTCACCGGGGAGCTGTTTTTT
>TRBJ1-4|.|.|TRBV6-6
CASGGGNEKLFF
TGTGCCAGCGGGGGAGGGAATGAAAAACTGTTTTTT
>TRBJ1-1|TRBD1|.|TRBV19
CASSTAQGANTEAFF
TGTGCCAGTAGTACCGCACAGGGGGCTAACACTGAAGCTTTCTTT
>TRBJ2-1|TRBD2|few|TRBV6-5
CASSGVAGHNEQFF
TGTGCCAGCAGTGGGGTAGCGGGGCACAATGAGCAGTTCTTC
>TRBJ2-1|TRBD2|.|TRBV7-2
CASSLDGRAGNEQFF
TGTGCCAGCAGCTTAGACGGGAGGGCCGGGAATGAGCAGTTCTTC
>TRBJ2-7|.|.|TRBV30
CAWAPPGPIYEQYF
TGTGCCTGGGCGCCCCCGGGGCCTATCTACGAGCAGTACTTC
>TRBJ1-1|.|few|TRBV19
CASSIGTGTGDTFF
TGTGCCAGTAGTATCGGAACCGGGACGGGTGATACTTTCTTT
>TRBJ1-3|.|.|TRBV9
CASSVGIAGEAGNTIYF
TGTGCCAGCAGCGTAGGGATCGCTGGGGAGGCTGGAAACACCATATATTTT
>TRBJ2-3|.|.|TRBV9
CASSVDLSLGTDTQYF
TGTGCCAGCAGCGTAGACCTTAGCCTTGGCACAGATACGCAGTATTTT
>TRBJ2-1|TRBD1|.|TRBV7-9
CASSAWGTGGSYPNEQFF
TGTGCCAGCTCAGCTTGGGGGACAGGGGGCAGTTACCCCAATGAGCAGTTCTTC
>TRBJ2-7|TRBD2|.|TRBV5-1
CASSPRGGPYEQYF
TGCGCCAGCAGCCCCCGGGGGGGACCCTACGAGCAGTACTTC
>TRBJ2-2|.|.|TRBV4-3
CASSQEAGNTGELFF
TGCGCCAGCAGCCAAGAGGCAGGTAACACCGGGGAGCTGTTTTTT
>TRBJ2-3|.|few|TRBV2
CASRHPVRTDTQYF
TGTGCCAGCAGGCACCCCGTACGCACAGATACGCAGTATTTT
>TRBJ1-5|TRBD1|.|TRBV12-5
CASGLGQGGFQPQHF
TGTGCTAGTGGTTTGGGACAGGGCGGTTTTCAGCCCCAGCATTTT
>TRBJ2-7|TRBD1|once|TRBV29-1
CSAADRAYEQYF
TGCAGCGCCGCGGACAGGGCCTACGAGCAGTACTTC
>TRBJ1-2|TRBD1|.|TRBV5-4
CASSHPGQTYDGYTF
TGCGCCAGCAGCCACCCGGGACAGACTTATGATGGCTACACCTTC
>TRBJ1-5|TRBD1|once|TRBV4-3
CASSQGTGGRQPQHF
TGCGCCAGCAGCCAAGGAACAGGGGGCCGGCAGCCCCAGCATTTT
>TRBJ1-1|.|.|TRBV7-9
CASSSPFDRWNTEAFF
TGTGCCAGCAGCTCCCCATTTGACAGATGGAACACTGAAGCTTTCTTT
>TRBJ2-5|TRBD2|once|TRBV10-3
CAMGGTSGSKQYF
TGTGCCATGGGGGGGACTAGCGGGAGTAAGCAGTACTTC
>TRBJ2-5|.|.|TRBV30
CACPGRYQETQYF
TGTGCCTGCCCCGGACGTTACCAAGAGACCCAGTACTTC
>TRBJ2-3|TRBD2|.|TRBV5-1
CASSLGGSRTDTQYF
TGCGCCAGCAGCTTAGGCGGGAGTCGGACAGATACGCAGTATTTT
>TRBJ1-4|.|.|TRBV19
CASSTPWGSSEKLFF
TGTGCCAGTAGTACGCCGTGGGGGTCGAGTGAAAAACTGTTTTTT
>TRBJ2-7|.|.|TRBV2
CASNSPIYEQYF
TGTGCCAGCAATAGCCCGATCTACGAGCAGTACTTC
>TRBJ2-2|.|.|TRBV10-3
CAINGDPTGELFF
TGTGCCATCAATGGGGACCCCACCGGGGAGCTGTTTTTT
>TRBJ1-5|.|.|TRBV7-2
CASSPDSSNQPQHF
TGTGCCAGCAGCCCGGACAGTAGCAATCAGCCCCAGCATTTT
>TRBJ1-1|TRBD1|.|TRBV11-2
CASSLSTGSEAFF
TGTGCCAGCAGCTTGTCGACAGGGAGTGAAGCTTTCTTT
>TRBJ2-5|.|few|TRBV7-9
CASSFSRDFQETQYF
TGTGCCAGCAGCTTCAGCCGGGACTTTCAAGAGACCCAGTACTTC
>TRBJ2-7|TRBD2|.|TRBV18
CASSLLAGEVEQYF
TGTGCCAGCTCGCTCCTAGCGGGGGAGGTTGAGCAGTACTTC
>TRBJ2-1|.|.|TRBV6-5
CASSTPGSNNEQFF
TGTGCCAGCAGTACCCCAGGGAGTAACAATGAGCAGTTCTTC